This T cell receptor beta chain was found in a study of CD8+ T cells in alopecia areata (dated by TCRdb to 2016 to 2019). Regarding the research as a whole: The treated patients took part in an open-label pilot trial in which moderate-to-severe alopecia areata was treated with oral tofacitinib at 5 to 10 mg twice daily. Patients received tofacitinib for 6 to 18 months and were then followed off drug for 6 months to check for delayed response and recurrence. To study T cell clonal expansion in alopecia areata, the researchers applied high-throughput TCRbeta sequencing to both the C3H/HeJ mouse model and human patients. In humans, TCRbeta sequencing was performed on scalp tissue and on sorted CD4+ and CD8+ peripheral blood T cells from healthy controls and from patients with patchy or totalis/universalis alopecia areata. Biopsies were taken from tofacitinib-treated patients at baseline and at 4 and 24 weeks of treatment, and a later scalp biopsy was taken in several of the tofacitinib-treated patients. Scalp clonality was compared across normal scalp (n=4), patchy alopecia areata scalp (n=8), and alopecia totalis/universalis scalp (n=8). RNA came from the PAXgene miRNA kit for fixed scalp, the miRNeasy kit for PBMCs, and the RNeasy kit for mouse skin. TCRbeta CDR3 regions were amplified by immunoSEQ multiplex PCR using 35 Vbeta forward and 13 Jbeta reverse primers. General findings and caveats noted by the study authors: Compared with mice, TCR sequences shared between patients were less clear, possibly partly because of HLA diversity across the patient population. Lesional scalp, especially in alopecia totalis/universalis, showed higher clonality and more expanded CD8+ clones than normal scalp, suggesting antigenic drive. Unlike mouse skin, where gammadelta T cells dominate, normal human skin contains resident alphabeta T cells that get sequenced too, which complicates analysis of the scalp TCR repertoire.

At the junction V is shortened by 10 bases and J by 8 bases; bases outside the gene matches: 13. As encoded in the germline V gene (reference sequence), CDR1 is SEHNR while CDR2 is FQNEAQ. From its cysteine to its phenylalanine, the CDR3 spans 14 amino acids. Only the CDR3 portion is preserved as DNA: 42 bases, with reading frame beginning at the first base. Turning to this clone: It has no known antigen specificity. Per-base qualities were not stored, and no clone one base away is much larger.

The library was prepared using the immunoSEQ multiplex PCR assay. RNA was extracted from all samples and reverse transcribed into cDNA, which served as template for TCR sequencing. First-strand cDNA was synthesized using SuperScript III with a 2:1 mix of oligo-dT and random hexamers. A synthetic immune receptor repertoire was used to measure amplification bias, and any remaining bias was corrected computationally. As for the original processing: Raw reads were preprocessed for error removal, and CDR3 was defined according to IMGT conventions as running from the conserved cysteine to phenylalanine. Clonality was computed by normalizing Shannon entropy by log2 of the number of productive unique TCRs and subtracting the result from 1. Whether scalp clones were CD4 or CD8 was inferred by matching scalp TCRbeta sequences against CD4 and CD8 repertoires sorted from blood. This immuneACCESS table, as held by TCRdb, lists in-frame sequences with V and J called but not all clones. Of the missing ones, under half trace to an unresolved V gene in checked studies; the others have no known cause. Clone size and V and J calls were adopted from that table, with D and trimming inferred from the DNA. Present in this sample are 150,000 or so clones, about 90% of which were seen just once. The ten largest clones capture over 12% of the sample.

The intended sense of this specimen's time point label: baseline before oral tofacitinib. Lesional scalp punch biopsies and peripheral blood were collected from alopecia areata patients. PBMCs were isolated by density centrifugation and stained for CD3, CD4 and CD8, and CD4+ and CD8+ T cells were sorted on a FACSAria. This specimen was CD8+ T cells sorted from blood, taken at week 0. The source of this sequence is a human donor with alopecia areata. The chain is encoded by TRBV7-9 joined to TRBJ2-1, and TRBD2 matches 8 of the central bases. The CDR3 in this case is CATESGRKLDEQFF. At the DNA level, the sequence is TGTGCCACCGAGAGCGGGAGAAAGTTAGATGAGCAGTTCTTC.